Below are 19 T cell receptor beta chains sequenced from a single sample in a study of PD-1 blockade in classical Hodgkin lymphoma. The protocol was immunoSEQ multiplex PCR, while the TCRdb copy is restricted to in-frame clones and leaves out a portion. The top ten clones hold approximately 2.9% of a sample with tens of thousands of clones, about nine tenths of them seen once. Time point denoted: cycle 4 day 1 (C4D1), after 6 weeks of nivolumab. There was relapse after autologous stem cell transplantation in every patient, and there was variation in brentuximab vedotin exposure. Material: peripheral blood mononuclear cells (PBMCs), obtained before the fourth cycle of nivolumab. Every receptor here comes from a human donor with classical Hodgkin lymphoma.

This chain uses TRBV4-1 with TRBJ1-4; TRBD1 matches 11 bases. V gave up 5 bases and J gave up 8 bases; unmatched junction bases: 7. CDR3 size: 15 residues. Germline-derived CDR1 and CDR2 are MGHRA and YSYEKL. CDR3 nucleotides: TGCGCCAGCAGCGTAGCGGGACAGGGGGACGAAAAACTGTTTTTT. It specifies CASSVAGQGDEKLFF.

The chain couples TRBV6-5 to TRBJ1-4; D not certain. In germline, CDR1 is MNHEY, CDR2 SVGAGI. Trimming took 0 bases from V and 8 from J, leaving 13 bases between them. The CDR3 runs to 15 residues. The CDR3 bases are TGTGCCAGCAGTTACTCCTATTTCGAGGGCGAAAAACTGTTTTTT. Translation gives CASSYSYFEGEKLFF.

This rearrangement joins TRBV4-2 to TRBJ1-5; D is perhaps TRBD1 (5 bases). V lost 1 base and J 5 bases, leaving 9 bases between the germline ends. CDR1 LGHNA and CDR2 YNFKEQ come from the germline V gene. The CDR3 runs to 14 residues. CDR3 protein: CASSQAGDHQPQHF. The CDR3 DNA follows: TGTGCCAGCAGCCAAGCCGGGGACCATCAGCCCCAGCATTTT.

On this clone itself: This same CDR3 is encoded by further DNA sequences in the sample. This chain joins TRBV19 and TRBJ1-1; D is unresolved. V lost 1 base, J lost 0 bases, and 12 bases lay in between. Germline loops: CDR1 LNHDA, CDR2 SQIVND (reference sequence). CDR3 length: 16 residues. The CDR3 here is CASSIGRYYLNTEAFF. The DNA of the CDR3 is TGTGCCAGTAGTATAGGACGGTACTACTTGAACACTGAAGCTTTCTTT.

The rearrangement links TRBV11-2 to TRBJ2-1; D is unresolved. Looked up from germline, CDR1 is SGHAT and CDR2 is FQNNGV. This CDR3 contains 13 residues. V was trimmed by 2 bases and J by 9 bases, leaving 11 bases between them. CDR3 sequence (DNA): TGTGCCAGCAGCTTAATGTCCCCAGGTGAGCAGTTCTTC. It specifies CASSLMSPGEQFF.

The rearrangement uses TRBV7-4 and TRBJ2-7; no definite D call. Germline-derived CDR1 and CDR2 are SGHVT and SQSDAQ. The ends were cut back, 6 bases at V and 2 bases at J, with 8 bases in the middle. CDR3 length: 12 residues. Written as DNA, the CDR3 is TGTGCCAGCAGTTACACCCCCTACGAGCAGTACTTC. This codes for CASSYTPYEQYF.

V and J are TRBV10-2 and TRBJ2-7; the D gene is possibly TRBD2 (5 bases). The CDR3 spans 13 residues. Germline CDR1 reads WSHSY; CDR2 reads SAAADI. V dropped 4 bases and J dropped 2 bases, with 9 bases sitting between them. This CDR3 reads CASSGWGAYEQYF. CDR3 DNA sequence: TGCGCCAGCAGTGGGTGGGGAGCCTACGAGCAGTACTTC.

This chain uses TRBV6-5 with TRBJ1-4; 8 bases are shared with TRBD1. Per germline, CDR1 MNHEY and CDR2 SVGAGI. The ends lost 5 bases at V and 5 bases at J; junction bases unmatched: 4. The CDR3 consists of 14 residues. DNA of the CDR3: TGTGCCAGCAGTAAGGACAGGGTGAATGAAAAACTGTTTTTT. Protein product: CASSKDRVNEKLFF.

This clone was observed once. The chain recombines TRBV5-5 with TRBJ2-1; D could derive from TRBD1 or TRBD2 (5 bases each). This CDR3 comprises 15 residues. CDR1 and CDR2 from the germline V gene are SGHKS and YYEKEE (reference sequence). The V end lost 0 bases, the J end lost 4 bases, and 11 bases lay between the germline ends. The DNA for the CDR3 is TGTGCCAGCAGCTTGGGTACGGGGCTATACAATGAGCAGTTCTTC. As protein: CASSLGTGLYNEQFF. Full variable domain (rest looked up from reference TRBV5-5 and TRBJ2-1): DAGVTQSPTHLIKTRGQQVTLRCSPISGHKSVSWYQQVLGQGPQFIFQYYEKEERGRGNFPDRFSARQFPNYSSELNVNALLLGDSALYLCASSLGTGLYNEQFFGPGTRLTVL.

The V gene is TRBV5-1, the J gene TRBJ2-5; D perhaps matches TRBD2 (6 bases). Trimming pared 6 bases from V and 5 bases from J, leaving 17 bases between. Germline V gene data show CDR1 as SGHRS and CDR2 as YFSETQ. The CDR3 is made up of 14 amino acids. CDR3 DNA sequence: TGCGCCAGCACCCCTCTTTCTGGGACTGAGACCCAGTACTTC. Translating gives CASTPLSGTETQYF. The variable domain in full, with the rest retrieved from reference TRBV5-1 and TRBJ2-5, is KAGVTQTPRYLIKTRGQQVTLSCSPISGHRSVSWYQQTPGQGLQFLFEYFSETQRNKGNFPGRFSGRQFSNSRSEMNVSTLELGDSALYLCASTPLSGTETQYFGPGTRLLVL.

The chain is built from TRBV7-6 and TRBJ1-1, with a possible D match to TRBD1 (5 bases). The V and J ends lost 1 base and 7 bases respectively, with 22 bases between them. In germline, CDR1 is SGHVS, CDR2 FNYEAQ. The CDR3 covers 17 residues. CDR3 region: CASSLGYFQGSLVEAFF. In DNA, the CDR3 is TGTGCCAGCAGCTTAGGATACTTTCAGGGAAGTTTGGTTGAAGCTTTCTTT.

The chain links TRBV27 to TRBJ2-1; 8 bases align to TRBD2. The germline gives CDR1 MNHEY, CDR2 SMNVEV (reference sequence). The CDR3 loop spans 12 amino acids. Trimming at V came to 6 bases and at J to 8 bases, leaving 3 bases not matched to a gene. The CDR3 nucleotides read TGTGCCAGCAGCGGACTAGCCTATGAGCAGTTCTTC. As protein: CASSGLAYEQFF.

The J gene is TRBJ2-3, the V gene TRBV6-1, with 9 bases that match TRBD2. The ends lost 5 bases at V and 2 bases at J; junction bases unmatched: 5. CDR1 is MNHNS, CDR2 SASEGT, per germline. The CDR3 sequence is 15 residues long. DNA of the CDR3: TGTGCCAGCAGTCCGACTAGCGGATACACAGATACGCAGTATTTT. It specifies CASSPTSGYTDTQYF.

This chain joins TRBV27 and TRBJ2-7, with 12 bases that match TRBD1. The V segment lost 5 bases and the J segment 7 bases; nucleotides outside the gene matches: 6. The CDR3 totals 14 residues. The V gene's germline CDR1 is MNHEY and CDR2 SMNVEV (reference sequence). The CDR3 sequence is CASSLGTGGKEQYF. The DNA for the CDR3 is TGTGCCAGCAGTCTAGGGACAGGGGGCAAAGAGCAGTACTTC.

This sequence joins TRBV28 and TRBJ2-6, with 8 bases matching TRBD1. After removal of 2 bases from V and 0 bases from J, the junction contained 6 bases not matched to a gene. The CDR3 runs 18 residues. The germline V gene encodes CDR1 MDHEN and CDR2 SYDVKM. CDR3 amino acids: CASSLGDRFRSGANVLTF. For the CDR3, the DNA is TGTGCCAGCAGTTTAGGGGACAGGTTTCGCTCTGGGGCCAACGTCCTGACTTTC.

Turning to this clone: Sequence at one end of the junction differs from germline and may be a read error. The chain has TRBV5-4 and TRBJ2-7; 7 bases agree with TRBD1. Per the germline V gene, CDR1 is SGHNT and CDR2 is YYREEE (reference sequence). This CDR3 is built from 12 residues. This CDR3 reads CASSRDSLSPDF. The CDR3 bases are TGTGCCAGCAGCAGGGACAGTCTGAGTCCAGACTTC.

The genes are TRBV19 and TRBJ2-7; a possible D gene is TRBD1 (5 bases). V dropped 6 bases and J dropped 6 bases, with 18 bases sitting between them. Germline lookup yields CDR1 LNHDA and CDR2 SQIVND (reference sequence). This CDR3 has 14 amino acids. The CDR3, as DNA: TGTGCCAGTAGCCGAAATGACCAGGGCACCGAGCAGTACTTC. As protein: CASSRNDQGTEQYF.

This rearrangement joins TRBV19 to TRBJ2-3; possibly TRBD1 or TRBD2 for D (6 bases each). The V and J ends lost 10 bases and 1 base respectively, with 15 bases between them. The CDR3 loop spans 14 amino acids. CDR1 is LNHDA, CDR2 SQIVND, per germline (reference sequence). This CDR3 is CANQNGGCTDTQYF. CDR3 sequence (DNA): TGTGCCAACCAAAACGGGGGCTGCACAGATACGCAGTATTTT.

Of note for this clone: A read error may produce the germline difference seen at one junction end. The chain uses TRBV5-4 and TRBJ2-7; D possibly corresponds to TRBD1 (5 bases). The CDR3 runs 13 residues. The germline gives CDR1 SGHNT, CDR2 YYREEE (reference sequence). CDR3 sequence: CASSLDKSFEQYF. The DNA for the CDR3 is TGTGCCAGCAGCCTGGACAAGTCCTTCGAGCAGTACTTC.